This T cell receptor beta chain appears in the sequencing data of a study of blood T cell repertoires in COVID-19. Overall study context: Samples taken during acute and convalescent COVID-19 were collected in the United States, Italy and Spain.

In terms of age and location, participants ranged from about 18 to 95 years and lived in about two dozen US areas. Assignments of participants to cohorts depended upon their own reported clinical history. CDR1 and CDR2 from the germline V gene are LGHNA and YSLEER. This CDR3 spans 14 amino acids. V lost 1 base and J lost 8, with 12 bases in between. Original methodology: Nucleated cell counts were estimated from reference gene primer amplification. Repertoires were generated with immunoSEQ multiplex PCR, while TCRdb's copy carries only in-frame clones and drops some. That table supplies the V and J calls and clone size; D and trimming were determined from the DNA. The sample lists 200,000 to 300,000 clones; approximately 88% were seen once.

The clonotype comes from a woman aged 40 to 50 with acute COVID-19. Sample: PBMCs or T cells enriched from blood (not recorded which). The chain joins TRBV4-3 to TRBJ2-1; D is undetermined. The DNA for the CDR3 is TGCGCCAGCAGCCAAGTGCGGCCCGAGGATGAGCAGTTCTTC. Translating gives CASSQVRPEDEQFF.